This entry concerns a single TCR beta chain. Its specificity is not known. The sample originates from a study of T-cell reconstitution after alpha-beta-depleted transplantation in children. Study findings and constraints: The origin of high day-60 TCRbeta diversity in some patients lay in surviving recipient T cells and thymic progenitors. The main origin of T-cell counts and diversity one year after transplant was newly produced T cells.

Preparation of the TCRbeta library used unique molecular identifiers. TCRdb ran MiXCR on the PCR reads and lists one entry per CDR3 protein. In the table there are about 980,000 distinct CDR3 sequences, around 30% of which are singletons. Germline CDR1 LNHNV, CDR2 YYDKDF (reference sequence). Trimming removed 0 bases at V and 0 bases at J, with 12 bases between. The CDR3 covers 16 residues. The sample here was PBMCs, mostly from graft donor cells, taken 360 days after TCRalphabeta/CD19-depleted stem cell transplant. V and J are TRBV15 and TRBJ2-7, with D possibly TRBD1 on 5 matching bases. The receptor comes from a boy younger than two who had a stem cell transplant for SCID, so the T cells may come from the graft donor. The CDR3 DNA sequence: TGTGCCACCAGCAGAGAAGGCAGGGCAAGCTCCTACGAGCAGTACTTC. This encodes CATSREGRASSYEQYF.